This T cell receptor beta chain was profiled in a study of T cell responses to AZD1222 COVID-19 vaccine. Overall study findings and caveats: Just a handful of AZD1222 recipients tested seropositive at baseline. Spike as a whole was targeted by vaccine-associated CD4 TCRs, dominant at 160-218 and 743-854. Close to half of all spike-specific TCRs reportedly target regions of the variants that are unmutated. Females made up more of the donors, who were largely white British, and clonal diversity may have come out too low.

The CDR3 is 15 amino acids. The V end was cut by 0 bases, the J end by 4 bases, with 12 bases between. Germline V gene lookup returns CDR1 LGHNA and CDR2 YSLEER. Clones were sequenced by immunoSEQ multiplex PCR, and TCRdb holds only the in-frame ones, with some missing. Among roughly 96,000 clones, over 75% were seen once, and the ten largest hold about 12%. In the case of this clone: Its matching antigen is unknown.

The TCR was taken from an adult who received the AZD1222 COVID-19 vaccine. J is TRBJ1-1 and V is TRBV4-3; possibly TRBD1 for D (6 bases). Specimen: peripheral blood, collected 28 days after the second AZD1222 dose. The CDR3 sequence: CASSQEGARATEAFF. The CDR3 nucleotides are TGCGCCAGCAGCCAAGAGGGGGCAAGGGCCACTGAAGCTTTCTTT.